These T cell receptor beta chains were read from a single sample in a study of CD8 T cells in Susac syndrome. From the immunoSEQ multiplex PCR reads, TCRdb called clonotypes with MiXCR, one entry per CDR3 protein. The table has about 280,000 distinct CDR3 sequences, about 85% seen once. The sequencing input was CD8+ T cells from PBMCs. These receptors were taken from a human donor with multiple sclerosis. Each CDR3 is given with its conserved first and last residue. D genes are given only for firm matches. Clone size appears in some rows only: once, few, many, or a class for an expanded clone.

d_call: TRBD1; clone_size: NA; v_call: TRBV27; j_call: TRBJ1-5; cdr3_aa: CASSPLRYRGDQPQHF; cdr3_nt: TGTGCCAGCAGCCCCCTCCGATACAGGGGTGATCAGCCCCAGCATTTT
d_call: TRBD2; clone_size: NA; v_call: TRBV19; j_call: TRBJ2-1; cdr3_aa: CASSIVSLAGGRNEQFF; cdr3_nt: TGTGCCAGTAGTATAGTTTCCTTGGCGGGAGGGAGGAATGAGCAGTTCTTC
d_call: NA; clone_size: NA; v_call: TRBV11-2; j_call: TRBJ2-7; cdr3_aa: CASSLAQDRVEQYF; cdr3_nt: TGTGCCAGCAGCTTAGCTCAGGACAGAGTCGAGCAGTACTTC
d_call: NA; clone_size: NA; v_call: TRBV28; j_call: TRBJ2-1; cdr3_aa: CASSSGRKNEQFF; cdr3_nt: TGTGCCAGCAGTTCCGGACGTAAAAATGAGCAGTTCTTC
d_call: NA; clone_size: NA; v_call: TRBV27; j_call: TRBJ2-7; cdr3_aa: CASSLSLNYEQYF; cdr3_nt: TGTGCCAGCAGTTTATCACTGAACTACGAGCAGTACTTC
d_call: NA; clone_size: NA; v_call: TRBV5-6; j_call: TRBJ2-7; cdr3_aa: CASSTDFYEQYF; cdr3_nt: TGTGCCAGCAGCACGGATTTCTACGAGCAGTACTTC
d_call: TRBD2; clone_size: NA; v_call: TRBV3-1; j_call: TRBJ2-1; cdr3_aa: CASSQMTSGRKNEQFF; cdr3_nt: TGTGCCAGCAGCCAGATGACTAGCGGGAGAAAAAATGAGCAGTTCTTC
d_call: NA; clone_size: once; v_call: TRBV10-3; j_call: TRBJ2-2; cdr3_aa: CAVSVGNTGELFF; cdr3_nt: TGTGCCGTATCAGTGGGAAACACCGGGGAGCTGTTTTTT
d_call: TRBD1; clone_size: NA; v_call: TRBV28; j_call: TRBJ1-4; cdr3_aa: CASRGQGAREKLFF; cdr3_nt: TGTGCCAGCAGGGGACAGGGGGCGCGTGAAAAACTGTTTTTT
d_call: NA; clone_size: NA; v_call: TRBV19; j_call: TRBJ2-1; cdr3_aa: CASSNALGNYNEQFF; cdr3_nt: TGTGCCAGTAGTAATGCCCTCGGTAACTACAATGAGCAGTTCTTC
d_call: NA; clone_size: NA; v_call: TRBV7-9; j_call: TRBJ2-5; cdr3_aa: CASSSTGSGETQYF; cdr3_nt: TGTGCCAGCAGCTCGACAGGATCTGGAGAGACCCAGTACTTC
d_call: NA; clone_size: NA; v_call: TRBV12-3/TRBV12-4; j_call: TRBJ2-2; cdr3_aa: CASSLIGARAGELFF; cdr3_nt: TGTGCCAGCAGTTTAATCGGGGCTAGGGCCGGGGAGCTGTTTTTT
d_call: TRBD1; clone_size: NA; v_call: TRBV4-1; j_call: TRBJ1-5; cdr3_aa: CASSQARGGQPQHF; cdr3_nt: TGCGCCAGCAGCCAAGCCAGGGGGGGTCAGCCCCAGCATTTT
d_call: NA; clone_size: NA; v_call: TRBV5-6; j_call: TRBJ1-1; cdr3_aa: CASSLRRREAFF; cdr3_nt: TGTGCCAGCAGCTTAAGACGCCGTGAAGCTTTCTTT
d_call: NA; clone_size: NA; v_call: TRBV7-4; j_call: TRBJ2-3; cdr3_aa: CASSSLIAVSDTQYF; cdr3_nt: TGTGCCAGCAGTTCTTTGATCGCTGTTTCAGATACGCAGTATTTT
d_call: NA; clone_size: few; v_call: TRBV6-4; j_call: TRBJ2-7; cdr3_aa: CASSRASETYEQYF; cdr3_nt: TGTGCCAGCAGTCGGGCTAGCGAGACATACGAGCAGTACTTC
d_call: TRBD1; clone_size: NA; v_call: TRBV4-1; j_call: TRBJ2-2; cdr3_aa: CASSLLAGTGVVPGELFF; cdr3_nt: TGCGCCAGCAGCCTCCTCGCCGGGACAGGGGTGGTGCCCGGGGAGCTGTTTTTT
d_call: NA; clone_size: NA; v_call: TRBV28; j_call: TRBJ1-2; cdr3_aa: CASSLVSGYYGYTF; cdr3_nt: TGTGCCAGCAGTTTAGTCTCCGGGTATTATGGCTACACCTTC
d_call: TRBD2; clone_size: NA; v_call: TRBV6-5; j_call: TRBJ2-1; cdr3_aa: CASSYSIAGDNEQFF; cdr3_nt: TGTGCCAGCAGTTACTCGATAGCGGGAGACAATGAGCAGTTCTTC
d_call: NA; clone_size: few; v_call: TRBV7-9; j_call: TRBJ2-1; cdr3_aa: CASSFPWGNEQFF; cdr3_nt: TGTGCCAGCAGCTTTCCCTGGGGGAATGAGCAGTTCTTC
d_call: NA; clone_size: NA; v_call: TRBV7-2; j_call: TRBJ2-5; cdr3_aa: CASSPTTGPETQYF; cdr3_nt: TGTGCCAGCAGCCCAACGACAGGTCCCGAGACCCAGTACTTC
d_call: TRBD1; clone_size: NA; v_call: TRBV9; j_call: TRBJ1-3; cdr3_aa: CASSVQGDGNTIYF; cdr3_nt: TGTGCCAGCAGCGTCCAGGGGGACGGAAACACCATATATTTT
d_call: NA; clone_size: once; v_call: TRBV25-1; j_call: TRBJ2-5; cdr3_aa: CASTQDQETQYF; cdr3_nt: TGTGCCAGCACTCAGGACCAAGAGACCCAGTACTTC
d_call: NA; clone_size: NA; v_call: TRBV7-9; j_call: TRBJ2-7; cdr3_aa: CASSPPPGTGAYEQYF; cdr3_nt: TGTGCCAGCAGCCCCCCCCCTGGGACCGGAGCCTACGAGCAGTACTTC
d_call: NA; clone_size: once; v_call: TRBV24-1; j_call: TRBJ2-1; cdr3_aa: CATAAGTDSYNEQFF; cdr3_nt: TGTGCCACCGCGGCCGGGACCGATTCCTACAATGAGCAGTTCTTC
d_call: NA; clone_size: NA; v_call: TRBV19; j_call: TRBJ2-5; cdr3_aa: CASSIVTGSETQYF; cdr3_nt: TGTGCCAGTAGTATAGTGACGGGGAGCGAGACCCAGTACTTC
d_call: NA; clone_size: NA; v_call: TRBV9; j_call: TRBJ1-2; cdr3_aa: CASSSPSSGDNPGYGYTF; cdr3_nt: TGTGCCAGCAGCTCCCCGTCAAGTGGGGACAACCCCGGCTATGGCTACACCTTC
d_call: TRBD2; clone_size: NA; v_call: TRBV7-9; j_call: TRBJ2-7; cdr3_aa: CASRQRGIYEQYF; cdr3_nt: TGTGCCAGCAGGCAGCGGGGGATCTACGAGCAGTACTTC
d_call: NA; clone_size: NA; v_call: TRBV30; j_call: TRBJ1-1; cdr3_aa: CAWSSDLYTEAFF; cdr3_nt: TGTGCCTGGAGTTCGGACCTGTACACTGAAGCTTTCTTT
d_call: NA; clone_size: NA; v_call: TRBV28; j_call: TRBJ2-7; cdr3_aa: CASRRKLNPSYEQYF; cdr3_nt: TGTGCCAGCAGGCGGAAACTTAATCCGTCCTACGAGCAGTACTTC
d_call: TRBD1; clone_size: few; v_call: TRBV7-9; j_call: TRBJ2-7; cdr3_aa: CASSLYGGRDRGSYEQYF; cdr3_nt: TGTGCCAGCAGCTTATATGGGGGAAGGGACAGGGGTTCCTACGAGCAGTACTTC
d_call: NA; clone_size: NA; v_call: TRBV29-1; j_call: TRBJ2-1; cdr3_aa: CSVSGHEQFF; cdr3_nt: TGCAGCGTTAGCGGGCATGAGCAGTTCTTC
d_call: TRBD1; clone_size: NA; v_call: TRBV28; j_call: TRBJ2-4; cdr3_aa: CASSSPGQAIAKNIQYF; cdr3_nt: TGTGCCAGCAGTTCCCCGGGACAGGCGATTGCCAAAAACATTCAGTACTTC
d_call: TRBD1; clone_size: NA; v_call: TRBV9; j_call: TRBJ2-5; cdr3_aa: CASSVTGVRETQYF; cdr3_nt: TGTGCCAGCAGCGTAACAGGGGTACGGGAGACCCAGTACTTC
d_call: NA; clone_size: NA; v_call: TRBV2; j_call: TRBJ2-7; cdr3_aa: CASAGSYEQYF; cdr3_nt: TGTGCCAGCGCCGGCTCCTACGAGCAGTACTTC
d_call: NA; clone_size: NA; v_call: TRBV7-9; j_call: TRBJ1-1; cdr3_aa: CASSTRVKGGVGNTEAFF; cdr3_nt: TGTGCCAGCAGCACGCGGGTTAAAGGGGGGGTTGGGAACACTGAAGCTTTCTTT
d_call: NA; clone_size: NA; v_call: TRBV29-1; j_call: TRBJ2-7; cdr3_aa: CSVLEESGLYEQYF; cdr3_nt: TGCAGCGTCCTAGAGGAGTCCGGCCTCTACGAGCAGTACTTC
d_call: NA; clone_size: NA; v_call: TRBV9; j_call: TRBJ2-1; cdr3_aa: CASSVAPRVGSYNEQLF; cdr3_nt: TGTGCCAGCAGCGTAGCTCCCAGGGTCGGATCCTACAATGAGCAGCTCTTC
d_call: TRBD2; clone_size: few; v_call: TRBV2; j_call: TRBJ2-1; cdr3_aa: CASPGLADLRRANEQFF; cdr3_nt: TGTGCCAGTCCGGGACTAGCGGATCTGAGGCGGGCCAATGAGCAGTTCTTC
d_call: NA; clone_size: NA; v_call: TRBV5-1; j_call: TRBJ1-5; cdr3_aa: CASSLAGTDYQPQHF; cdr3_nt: TGCGCCAGCAGCTTGGCCGGGACGGACTATCAGCCCCAGCATTTT
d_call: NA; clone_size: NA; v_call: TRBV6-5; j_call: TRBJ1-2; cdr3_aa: CASSYGYSHGYTF; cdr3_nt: TGTGCCAGCAGTTACGGTTACTCTCATGGCTACACCTTC
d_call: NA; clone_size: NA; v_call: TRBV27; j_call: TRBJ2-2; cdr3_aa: CASSPKKFGELFF; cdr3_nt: TGTGCCAGCAGTCCCAAGAAGTTCGGGGAGCTGTTTTTT
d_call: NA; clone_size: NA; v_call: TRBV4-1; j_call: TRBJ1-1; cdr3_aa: CASSQGVAREAFF; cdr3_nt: TGCGCCAGCAGCCAGGGAGTCGCTCGTGAGGCTTTCTTT
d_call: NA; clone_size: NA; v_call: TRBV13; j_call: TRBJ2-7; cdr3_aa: CASSSLGSAGHYEQYF; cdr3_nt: TGTGCCAGCAGCTCACTAGGATCGGCAGGACACTACGAGCAGTACTTC
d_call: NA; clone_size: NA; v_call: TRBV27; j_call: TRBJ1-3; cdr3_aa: CASSLMRGSGNTIYF; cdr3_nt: TGTGCCAGCAGCCTAATGAGGGGTTCTGGAAACACCATATATTTT
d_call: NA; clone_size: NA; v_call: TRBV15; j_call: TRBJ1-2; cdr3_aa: CATSRGGEGANYGYTF; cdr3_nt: TGTGCCACCAGCAGGGGTGGAGAAGGAGCTAACTATGGCTACACCTTC
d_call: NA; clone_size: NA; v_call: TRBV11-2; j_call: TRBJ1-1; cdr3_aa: CASREIRGPNTEAFF; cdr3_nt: TGTGCCAGCAGGGAAATCAGGGGCCCGAACACTGAAGCTTTCTTT
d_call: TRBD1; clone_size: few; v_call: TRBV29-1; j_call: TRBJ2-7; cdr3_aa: CSARTGSSYEQYF; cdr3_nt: TGCAGTGCTAGGACAGGGAGTAGCTACGAGCAGTACTTC
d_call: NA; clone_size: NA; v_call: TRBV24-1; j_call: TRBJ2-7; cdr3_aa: CATSDFEGPSRTFLYEQYF; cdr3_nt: TGTGCCACCAGTGATTTCGAGGGTCCTTCTCGGACTTTTCTCTACGAGCAGTACTTC
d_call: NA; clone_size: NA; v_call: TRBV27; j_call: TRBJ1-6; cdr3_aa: CASSYNSNSPLHF; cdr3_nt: TGTGCCAGCAGTTATAACAGCAATTCACCCCTCCACTTT
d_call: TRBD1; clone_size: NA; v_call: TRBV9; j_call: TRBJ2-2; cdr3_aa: CASSVRSGTGGAGGELFF; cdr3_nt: TGTGCCAGCAGCGTACGATCCGGGACAGGGGGCGCAGGCGGGGAGCTGTTTTTT
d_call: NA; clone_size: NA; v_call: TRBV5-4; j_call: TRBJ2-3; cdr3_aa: CASSNTPLTSQYF; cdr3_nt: TGTGCCAGCAGCAACACTCCCTTAACGTCGCAGTATTTT
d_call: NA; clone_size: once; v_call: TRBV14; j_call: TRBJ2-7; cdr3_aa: CASSVRRSYEQYF; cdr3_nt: TGTGCCAGCAGCGTCAGGCGGAGCTACGAGCAGTACTTC
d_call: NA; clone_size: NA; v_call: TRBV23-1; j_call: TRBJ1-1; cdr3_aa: CASSQSTDTEAFF; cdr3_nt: TGCGCCAGCAGTCAATCGACGGACACTGAAGCTTTCTTT